This T cell receptor beta chain is drawn from a study of cytomegalovirus exposure and HLA in healthy donors (dated by TCRdb to 2016 to 2017). About the full investigation: An earlier analysis of several hundred of the donors reported 250 to 300 Gb of sequence data and approximately 110 million unique TCR beta sequences from some 180 million T cells. An early release that covered roughly 600 HLA-typed donors contained approximately 300 gigabases of sequencing data and approximately 85 million unique TCR sequences. Of the roughly 430 genotyped donors, roughly 85% fell in the genetic ancestry cluster associated with self-reported Caucasian donors. The study aimed to test whether cataloging public T cell receptors could reveal signatures of past pathogen exposure. The study profiled the T cell repertoires of some 610 subjects by immunosequencing and related them to cytomegalovirus serostatus. Along with the approximately 700-subject first cohort, a separate validation cohort of over a hundred different subjects was used. To predict cytomegalovirus infection status, the study brought together high-throughput TCR immunosequencing, statistical association of individual TCRs with disease status, and machine learning. To study patterns of TCR occurrence, a later analysis re-analyzed previously published TCR beta repertoires from hundreds of donors and added high-resolution HLA genotyping. Rather than using new phenotypic data, the later analysis identified candidate immune exposures from TCR beta sequences and from how often those sequences occurred across donors. An earlier analysis of 587 of the donors used high-throughput TCR beta sequencing to judge whether each TCR beta V gene segment behaved as functional or pseudogenic. Donor age, sex, ethnicity and CMV serostatus were compiled together with the repertoire data. A later genetic analysis used genome-wide SNP genotypes for about 65% of the 666 donors, treating that subset as a discovery cohort. All discovery cohort repertoires had been generated using a single sequencing platform. HLA typing included class I and class II loci at four-digit resolution. The number of donors typed differed by locus, with roughly 629-640 for A, B, C, DRB1 and DQB1, around 500 for DQA1, approximately 570 for DPA1, and some 440 for DPB1. Roughly 5 DR-DQ haplotypes were treated as single units for association and clustering because of strong linkage in the cohort. Among approximately 370 genotyped donors of the cohort, an average of roughly 230,000 unique TCR beta nucleotide sequences was sequenced per donor, of which about 19% were non-productive. Overall study outcomes, separate from this receptor: An association between a missense DCLRE1C variant and V-gene and J-gene trimming of TCR beta chains was found in a later genetic analysis and replicated in an independent cohort. Linkage disequilibrium might explain the correlated functional status among segregating V segments, but an unknown experimental factor could not be excluded. A later analysis associated about 18,000 TCR beta sequences with specific HLA alleles at a false discovery rate of 0.05. According to a later analysis, parvovirus B19, influenza, CMV and Epstein-Barr virus appeared linked to several top co-occurrence clusters. A cluster of highly shared sequence variants was judged likely to represent a technical artifact of the sequencing pipeline. An earlier analysis of several hundred of the donors showed that most TCR beta V segments appeared in productive rearrangements either about 87% or about 30% of the time, which broadly matched IMGT annotations. The earlier analysis of around 600 of the donors excluded some 15 rarely observed V segments, including chromosome 9 orphons, because counts were too low. According to a later analysis, most CMV-associated TCR beta chains appeared to be HLA-restricted, and the HLA associations seemed to be driven largely by CMV exposure. A further reported finding was that TCR beta sequences accurately predicted the HLA-A and HLA-B alleles for most subjects in the first cohort. CMV serostatus was the only immune exposure information available for the cohort. The classifier was reported to diagnose cytomegalovirus status with high specificity and sensitivity in both the original cohort and the validation cohort. The cohort was sequenced for TCR beta chains only, and without alpha or paired-chain data the features that could be detected were limited. Compared with the 666-donor mean, donors in an Asian-associated ancestry cluster had fewer N-insertions in productive TCRs, according to a later genetic analysis. Because the 87-base-pair reads could not distinguish some IMGT-functional V segments, including TRBV6-2 and TRBV6-3, those segments were excluded. Three of the identified cytomegalovirus-associated TCR beta chains were confirmed in vitro to be specific for cytomegalovirus antigens. The authors suggested that the approach could potentially be extended to other disease states and immunological phenotypes. Sequencing depth was assumed to be roughly uniform across donors in the presence/absence analyses, though that assumption may not hold. A total of 164 TCR beta chains were listed by the study as associated with cytomegalovirus. Because HLA typing was missing for some donors at each locus, association tests included only the typed subset. When HLA alleles, especially DR and DQ, strongly co-occurred, TCR associations were difficult to assign to individual alleles. Most TCR sequences were seen in very few donors, while some public TCRs were found in many individuals. Compared with equally common non-associated chains, HLA-associated TCR beta chains in a later analysis were more clonally expanded and had lower generation probabilities. According to a later analysis, TCR association rates differed among HLA loci, with DRB1 alleles showing the most associated TCRs and HLA-C alleles showing the fewest.

Its CDR3 holds 13 amino acids, cysteine through phenylalanine. Only the CDR3 DNA is retained, 39 bases long and in frame from the first base. V and J are truncated by 0 bases and 3 bases respectively, leaving an intervening sequence of 5 bases. The CDR1 and CDR2 encoded by the germline V gene are KGHSH and LQKENI. To prepare the library, the immunoSEQ multiplex PCR assay was applied. For the multiplex PCR, a mixture combining 60 forward primers for TCR Vbeta segments and 13 reverse primers for TCR Jbeta segments was used. A multiplex PCR assay on genomic DNA amplified the CDR3 region of rearranged TCR beta genes. The amplified TCR beta libraries were sequenced on the Illumina HiSeq System as 87-base-pair reads. For the original study's pipeline: A later analysis tallied approximately 87 million unique TCR beta chains across the 666 repertoires, and around 9.9 million of those chains were shared by two or more donors. A nearest-neighbor algorithm error-corrected the raw reads and collapsed the reads into unique sequences, merging closely related sequences to remove PCR and sequencing errors. Alignment of CDR3 sequences to IMGT reference sequences was used to assign V, D and J gene segments. For a sequence to be retained, a match of at least six nucleotides was required to both a V gene segment and a J gene segment. A rearrangement counted as productive if the CDR3 had no stop codons and remained in frame with V and J, and every other rearrangement counted as non-productive. CDR3 was defined by IMGT convention, running from the second conserved V-encoded cysteine to the conserved J-encoded phenylalanine. In an earlier analysis of roughly 610 of the donors, sequences lacking an unambiguous match to a single V gene segment were excluded. An earlier analysis of a few hundred of the donors classified V segments as functional when productive rearrangements were above 56.7% and as segregating when the standard deviation between donors was above 5%. A statistical classification framework was developed to diagnose cytomegalovirus status using the catalog of TCR beta chain sequences. A later analysis assigned V and J genes by comparing TCR nucleotide sequences with IMGT/GENE-DB human TR gene sequences. A later analysis assigned CDR3 sequences and most-parsimonious VDJ recombination scenarios with the TCRdist pipeline. In a later analysis, every TCR beta chain was defined by the combination of its CDR3 amino acid sequence and its V-gene family, and reads without a unique V-gene family were dropped. In a later analysis, around 600 highly shared, low-generation-probability nucleotide sequences were removed to address suspected cross-contamination and a sequencing artifact. For each public chain, a later analysis derived a clonal expansion index from normalized ranks of inferred template counts within each repertoire. A later analysis computed generation probabilities with a VDJ recombination model fitted to out-of-frame rearrangements, and checked the results against IGoR. Hypergeometric tests were used in a later analysis to score TCR-TCR, TCR-HLA and TCR-CMV co-occurrence, with a repertoire-size bias correction applied to the TCR pairs. A later analysis estimated false discovery rates by permuting HLA or CMV assignments 20 times. In a later analysis, co-occurring TCRs were grouped with DBSCAN, and TCRdist sequence similarity was added when clustering was performed within HLA-allele-positive subsets. Co-occurrence clustering excluded repertoires with fewer than 30,000 or more than 120,000 public chains, plus five with anomalous nucleotide sharing. TCRdb carries this immuneACCESS record with in-frame sequences only. Its versions omit some clonotypes, under half of them owing to an unresolved V gene in the studies checked, with the rest unexplained. The V and J calls and clone size were taken over from that table, and D and trimming were inferred from the DNA. The sample's table lists a count of about 58,000 clones. Together, the top ten hold approximately 4.3% of the sample.

In total, 666 healthy bone marrow donors made up the cohort. Cohort members were all nominally healthy when sampled, although unrecorded immune exposures were likely present. The donor tested CMV seronegative, placing the donor among the roughly 400 seronegative members of the cohort. Each donor provided a peripheral blood sample, and peripheral blood mononuclear cells were used for TCR beta sequencing. Genomic DNA extraction from the blood cell samples was performed with the Qiagen DNeasy Blood Extraction Kit. Of note for this clone: Its recognized antigen is unknown.

The sample was PBMCs. Recombination joined TRBV18 with TRBJ1-1; too little of a D gene remains to name it. This clonotype originated in a male donor in good health and CMV-seronegative. The nucleotide sequence is TGTGCCAGCTCACCACCGGGAGACACTGAAGCTTTCTTT. Translated, this is CASSPPGDTEAFF.